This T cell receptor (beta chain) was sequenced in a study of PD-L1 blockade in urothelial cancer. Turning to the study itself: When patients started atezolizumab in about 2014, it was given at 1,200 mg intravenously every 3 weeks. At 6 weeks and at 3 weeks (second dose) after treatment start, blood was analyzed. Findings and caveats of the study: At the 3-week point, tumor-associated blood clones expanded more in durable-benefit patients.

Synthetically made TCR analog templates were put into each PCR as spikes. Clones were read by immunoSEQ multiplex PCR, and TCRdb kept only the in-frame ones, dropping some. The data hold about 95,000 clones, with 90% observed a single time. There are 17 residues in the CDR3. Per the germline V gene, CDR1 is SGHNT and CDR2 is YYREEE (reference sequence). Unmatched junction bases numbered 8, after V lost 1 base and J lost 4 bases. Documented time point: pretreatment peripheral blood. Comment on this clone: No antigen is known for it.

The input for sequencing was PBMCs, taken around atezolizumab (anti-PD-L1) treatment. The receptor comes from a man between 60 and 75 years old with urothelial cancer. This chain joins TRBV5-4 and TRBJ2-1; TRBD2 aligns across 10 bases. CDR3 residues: CASSLPYKREGYNEQFF. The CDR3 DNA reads TGTGCCAGCAGCTTGCCCTATAAGCGGGAGGGGTACAATGAGCAGTTCTTC.